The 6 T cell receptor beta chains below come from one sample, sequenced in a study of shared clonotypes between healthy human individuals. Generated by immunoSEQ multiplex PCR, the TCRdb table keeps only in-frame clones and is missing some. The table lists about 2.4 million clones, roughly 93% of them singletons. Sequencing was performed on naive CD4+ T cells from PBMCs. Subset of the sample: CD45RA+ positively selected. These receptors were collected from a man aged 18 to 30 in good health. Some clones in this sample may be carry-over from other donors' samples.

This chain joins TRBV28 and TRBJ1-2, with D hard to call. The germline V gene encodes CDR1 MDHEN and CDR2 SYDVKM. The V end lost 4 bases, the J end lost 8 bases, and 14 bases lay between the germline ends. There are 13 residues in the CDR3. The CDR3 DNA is TGTGCCAGCAGTTCCCATCCCCCGCCCGGCTACACCTTC. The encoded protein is CASSSHPPPGYTF.

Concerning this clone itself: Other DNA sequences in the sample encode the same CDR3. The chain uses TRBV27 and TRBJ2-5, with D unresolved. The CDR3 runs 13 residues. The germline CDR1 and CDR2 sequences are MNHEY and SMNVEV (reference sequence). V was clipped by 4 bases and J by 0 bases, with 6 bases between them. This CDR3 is CASSSIYQETQYF. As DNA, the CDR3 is TGTGCCAGCAGTTCGATATACCAAGAGACCCAGTACTTC.

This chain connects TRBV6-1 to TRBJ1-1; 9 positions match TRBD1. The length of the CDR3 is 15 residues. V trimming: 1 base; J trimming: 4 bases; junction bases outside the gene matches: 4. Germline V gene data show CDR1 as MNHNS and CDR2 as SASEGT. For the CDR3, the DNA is TGTGCCAGCAGTGAAGTGGGACAGGGCCTCACTGAAGCTTTCTTT. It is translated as CASSEVGQGLTEAFF.

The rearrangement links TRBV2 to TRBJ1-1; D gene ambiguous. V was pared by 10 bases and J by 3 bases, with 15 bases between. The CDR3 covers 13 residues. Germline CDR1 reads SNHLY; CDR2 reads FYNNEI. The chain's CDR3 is CATLTEGYTEAFF. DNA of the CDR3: TGTGCCACCCTGACGGAGGGTTACACTGAAGCTTTCTTT.

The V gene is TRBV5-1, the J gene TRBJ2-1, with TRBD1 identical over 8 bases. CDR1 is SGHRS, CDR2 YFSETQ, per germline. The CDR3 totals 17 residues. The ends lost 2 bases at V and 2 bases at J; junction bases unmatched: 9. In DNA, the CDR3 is TGCGCCAGCAGCTTATTGACCGGGACAGGCGCCTACAATGAGCAGTTCTTC. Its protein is CASSLLTGTGAYNEQFF.

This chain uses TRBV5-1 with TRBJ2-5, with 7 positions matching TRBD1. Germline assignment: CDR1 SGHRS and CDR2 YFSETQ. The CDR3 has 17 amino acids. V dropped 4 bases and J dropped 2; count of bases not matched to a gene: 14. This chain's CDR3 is CASSGWDSPKPQETQYF. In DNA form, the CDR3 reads TGCGCCAGCAGCGGATGGGACAGTCCGAAACCGCAAGAGACCCAGTACTTC.